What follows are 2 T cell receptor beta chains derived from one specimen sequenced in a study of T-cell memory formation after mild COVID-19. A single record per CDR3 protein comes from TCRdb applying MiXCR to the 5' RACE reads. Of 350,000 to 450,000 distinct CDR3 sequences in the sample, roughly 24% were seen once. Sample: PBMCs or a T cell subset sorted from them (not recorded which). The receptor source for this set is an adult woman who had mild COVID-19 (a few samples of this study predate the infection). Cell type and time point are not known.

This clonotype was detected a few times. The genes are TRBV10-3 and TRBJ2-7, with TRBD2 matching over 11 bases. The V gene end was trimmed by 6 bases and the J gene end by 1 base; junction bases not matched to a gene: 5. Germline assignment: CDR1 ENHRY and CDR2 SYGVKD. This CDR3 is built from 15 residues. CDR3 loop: CAISGTSGISYEQYF. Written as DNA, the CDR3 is TGTGCCATCAGCGGGACTAGCGGTATATCCTACGAGCAGTACTTC.

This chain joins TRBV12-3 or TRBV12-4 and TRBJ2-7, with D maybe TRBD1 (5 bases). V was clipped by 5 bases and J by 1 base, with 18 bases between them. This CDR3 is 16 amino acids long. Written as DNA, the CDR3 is TGTGCCAGCAGTCCCCCCGACAGTGCCCAATCCTACGAGCAGTACTTC. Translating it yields CASSPPDSAQSYEQYF.